This TCR beta chain appears in the sequencing data of a study of tumor and adjacent non-tumor tissue in lung cancer (dated by TCRdb to between 2017 and 2018). Looking at the study overall: Of the cohort, around eleven patients had adenocarcinoma, 2 had squamous cell carcinoma and 1 had small cell lung cancer. The study compared bulk TCRbeta repertoires from lung tumor tissue and matched distant non-tumor lung tissue of some 15 lung cancer patients. TCRbeta CDR3 sequencing was performed on thirty paired specimens, with one tumor sample and one normal lung sample collected per patient. In total, sequencing yielded 125,075,908 productive TCRbeta reads, which works out to an average of approximately 4.1 million reads per sample. Ages among the roughly 15 patients ranged from about 30 to 85 years, there were 10 men and 5 women, and disease was at TNM stage I to III. On the study overall, not on this receptor specifically: Younger patients had significantly higher TCR diversity, and higher tumor TCR diversity was associated with shorter overall and disease-free survival. Because peripheral blood was not sequenced, blood TCRbeta repertoires in the lung cancer patients of the study were not examined. Tumor tissue showed significantly greater TCR diversity (inverse Simpson) than normal lung tissue (roughly 390 vs 170, P = 0.0075, Mann-Whitney U test). With only around 15 patients in the cohort, the authors noted that larger samples and more detailed clinical data are needed. The sequencing platform is not named in the methods, and unique molecular identifiers are not mentioned. A significantly larger cumulative share of the repertoire was made up by the top 100 clones in normal lung than in tumor tissue.

The library came from multiplex PCR. Sequencing was performed on an Illumina HiSeq 2500. Following protocols modified from ARM-PCR, the researchers constructed TCRbeta libraries through three rounds of nested PCR with primers (Table S4). Before sequencing, PCR products in the 200-500 bp range were cut out of the gel and cleaned up using the QIAquick gel extraction kit. On the authors' methods: Trimmomatic was used to clean the reads, FLASH merged the cleaned reads into complete CDR3 sequences, and MiTCR assigned the sequences to V(D)J germline segments. VDJtools was used to compute clonal diversity as the inverse Simpson's index. In-frame sequences without a premature stop codon were defined as productive reads. TCRdb applied fastp at Q25 and MiXCR to the public reads, then kept only in-frame beta chains. One record per CDR3 amino acid sequence lists the most common genes and DNA. The V and J calls and clone size come from TCRdb's table, not from the authors' own analysis. Recorded for this sample are about 98,000 distinct CDR3 sequences; roughly 80% of them occurred a single time. The top ten clonotypes cover 30% of the sample.

CDR1 and CDR2, per the germline V gene, are MDHEN and SYDVKM. The CDR3 measures 16 amino acids from cysteine to phenylalanine. Just CDR3 DNA is preserved here, 48 bases in frame from base 1. V loses 5 bases at its end and J loses 1 base; junction bases beyond the gene matches: 7. RNA was isolated from bulk unsorted tissue, and RNA quality was assessed with a NanoDrop ND-1000 and an Agilent 2100. Normal lung samples were distant non-tumor tissue taken more than 3 cm from the tumor edge. All donors had newly diagnosed lung cancer, had not received prior chemotherapy, and were admitted for thoracic surgery in China between August and November 2014. Patients who had received previous radiotherapy or chemotherapy, or who had another concurrent cancer, were excluded from the study. Surgical tissue pieces of roughly 1-2 cm3 were preserved in RNAlater solution and were kept at -80 degrees C until use. As regards this clonotype: Its binding antigen is unknown. With a much larger clone just one base away, this may be a read error.

The chain is assembled from TRBV28 and TRBJ1-2; TRBD1 aligns with 10 central bases. The sequenced material came from distant non-tumor lung tissue. This receptor was identified in a man aged 60 to 69 with small cell lung cancer. The DNA sequence is given as TGTGCCAGCAGTCAACCGGGACAGGGGAGTAACTATGGCTACACCTTC. This encodes CASSQPGQGSNYGYTF.